This section outlines one TCR beta chain sequence together with its context. At least ten counts were recorded for this clonotype. Its antigen is not yet known. No base qualities exist here, and no much larger clone lies one base off it. The data originate from a study of breast tumors, draining lymph nodes, adjacent tissues (dated by TCRdb to about 2016). For the wider study: In breast cancer patients, the study compared the TCR beta repertoires of tumor, adjacent nontumor tissue and axillary lymph nodes. The study was designed to assess the relationships and possible T-cell exchange between tumor, surrounding tissue and draining lymph node repertoires in human breast cancer.

Paper-wide results and their limitations: Tumor and nontumor tissue repertoires were significantly more similar in luminal-like than in basal-like breast cancer. The data were considered consistent with most tumor T cells being derived from the lymph node and subsequently expanding within tumor tissue. The conclusion that tumor T cells originate in lymph nodes was presented as consistent with a hypothesis rather than as directly demonstrated. Tumor T-cell repertoires showed less diversity than lymph node repertoires and more diversity than nontumor tissue repertoires, and tumor T-cell repertoires showed preferential V and J gene usage.

TCRdb shows the sequencer as Illumina HiSeq 2000. TCR beta chain libraries were generated by multiplex PCR amplification. High-throughput sequencing was used to analyze the amplified TCR beta chain products. Through fastp at Q25 and MiXCR, TCRdb rebuilt clones from the public reads, retaining in-frame beta chains. For every CDR3 protein sequence, its rows merge into one entry that carries the most common genes and DNA. Here the sample has about 230,000 distinct CDR3 sequences; roughly 32% occur a single time. Clones ranked in the top ten supply about 1.4% of the sample. CDR1 and CDR2 were assigned from the germline V gene (reference sequence) as DFQATT and SNEGSKA. From its cysteine to its phenylalanine, the CDR3 spans 16 amino acids. The sequence is cut down to CDR3 DNA, 48 bases in frame from base 1. Clipping removes 5 bases from V and 6 bases from J, with 12 as the unmatched junction base count.

The axillary draining lymph nodes of breast cancer patients were the source of the lymph node samples. The V and J genes are TRBV20-1 and TRBJ2-3; 12 central nucleotides agree with TRBD2. The sequence derives from a female donor with breast cancer. Some clones in this sample may be carry-over from other donors' samples. The sequenced material came from axillary lymph node tissue. The DNA is as follows: TGCAGTGCTCTAGCCAGACTAGCGGGAGCGTCGGATACGCAGTATTTT. It encodes CSALARLAGASDTQYF.